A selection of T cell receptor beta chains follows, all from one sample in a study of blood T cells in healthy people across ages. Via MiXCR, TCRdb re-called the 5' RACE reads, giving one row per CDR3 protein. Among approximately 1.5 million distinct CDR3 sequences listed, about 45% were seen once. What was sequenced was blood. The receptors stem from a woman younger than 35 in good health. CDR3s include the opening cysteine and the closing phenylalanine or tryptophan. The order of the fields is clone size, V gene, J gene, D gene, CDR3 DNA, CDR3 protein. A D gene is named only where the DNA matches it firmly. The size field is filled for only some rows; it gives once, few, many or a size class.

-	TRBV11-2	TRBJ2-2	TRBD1	TGTGCCAGCAGCGGCAGGGGGTGGAACACCGGGGAGCTGTTTTTT	CASSGRGWNTGELFF
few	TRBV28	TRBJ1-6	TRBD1	TGTGCCAGCAGTTCCGAGGACAGGGTAGACTCACCCCTCCACTTT	CASSSEDRVDSPLHF
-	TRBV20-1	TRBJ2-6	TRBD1	TGCAGTGCAACGGACAGGTCTAGGGCCAACGTCCTGACTTTC	CSATDRSRANVLTF
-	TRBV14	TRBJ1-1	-	TGTGCCAGCAGCCAAGGGGTAACTTTCTTT	CASSQGVTFF
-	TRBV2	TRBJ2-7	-	TGTGCCAGCAGTGGGGAAGGGCCCGAGCAGTACTTC	CASSGEGPEQYF
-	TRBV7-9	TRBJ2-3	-	TGTGCCAGCAGCTTATCCCTCCTGCCAGATACGCAGTATTTT	CASSLSLLPDTQYF
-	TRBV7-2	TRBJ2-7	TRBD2	TGTGCCAGCAGCGTATCTCTAGCGGGCGGGTTAGGGGCGCAGTACTTC	CASSVSLAGGLGAQYF
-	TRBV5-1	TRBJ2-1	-	TGCGCCAGCAGCTTGGTAGGGGTTGAGTACAATGAGCAGTTCTTC	CASSLVGVEYNEQFF
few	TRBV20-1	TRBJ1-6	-	TGCAGTGCTAGGAGGGGAGACTATAATTCACCCCTCCACTTT	CSARRGDYNSPLHF
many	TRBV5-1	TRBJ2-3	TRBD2	TGCGCCAGCAGCTTAAAGCTAGCGGGAGGTAACACAGATACGCAGTATTTT	CASSLKLAGGNTDTQYF
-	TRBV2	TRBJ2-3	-	TGTGCCAGCAGCGACAGGTTTTCCAGTACAGATACGCAGTATTTT	CASSDRFSSTDTQYF
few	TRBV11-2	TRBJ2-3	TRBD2	TGTGCCAGCAGCCAGACCGGGACTAGCGGGAGTAAGCCAGATACGCAGTATTTT	CASSQTGTSGSKPDTQYF
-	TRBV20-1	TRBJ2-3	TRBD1	TGCAGTGCCACGGGACAGGGAAGCACAGATACGCAGTATTTT	CSATGQGSTDTQYF
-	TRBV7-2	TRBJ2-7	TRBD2	TGTGCCAGCAGCTTTAAGATAGCTAGCGGATACAATGAGCAGTACTTC	CASSFKIASGYNEQYF
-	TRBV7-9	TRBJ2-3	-	TGTGCCAGCAGCATTTACGGACCCGCGGATACGCAGTATTTT	CASSIYGPADTQYF
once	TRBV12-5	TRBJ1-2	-	TGTGCTAGTTGGAACGGCGGGGGCTACACTTTC	CASWNGGGYTF
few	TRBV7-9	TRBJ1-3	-	TGTGCCAGCAGCTCCTCTGTAAAGCCTGGAAACACCATATATTTT	CASSSSVKPGNTIYF
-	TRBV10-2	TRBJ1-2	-	TGCGCCAGCAGTGACCGGACTCGGCGAACCTATGGCTACACCTTC	CASSDRTRRTYGYTF
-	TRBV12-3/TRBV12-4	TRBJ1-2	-	TGTGCCAGCAGTCTAGGTCGGGGTCTCAGCTATGGCTACACCTTC	CASSLGRGLSYGYTF
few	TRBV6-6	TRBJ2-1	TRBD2	TGTGCCAGCAGTCTGACTAGCGGGACGACATACAATGAGCAGTTCTTC	CASSLTSGTTYNEQFF
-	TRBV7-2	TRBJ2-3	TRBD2	TGTGCCAGCAGCTTAACACGGGGGGGCCGCACAGATACGCAGTATTTT	CASSLTRGGRTDTQYF
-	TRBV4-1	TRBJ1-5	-	TGCGTCAGCAGCCAAGTCCCCAATCAGCCCCAGCATTTT	CVSSQVPNQPQHF
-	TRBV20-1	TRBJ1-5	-	TGCAGTGCTAGAGATGACGGAGTCGTCAATCAGCCCCAGCATTTT	CSARDDGVVNQPQHF
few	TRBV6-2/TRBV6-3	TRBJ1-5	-	TGTGCCAGCAGTTACTCGGCCTTTCAGCCCCAGCATTTT	CASSYSAFQPQHF
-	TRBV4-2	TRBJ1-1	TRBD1	TGTGCCAGCAGCCGCCTAGACAGGGGCCCTGAAGCTTTCTTT	CASSRLDRGPEAFF
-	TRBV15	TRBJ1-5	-	TGTGCCACCAGCAAGGCGACCGAGAACTTCCAGCCCCAGCATTTT	CATSKATENFQPQHF
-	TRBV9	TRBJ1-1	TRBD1	TGTGCCAGCAGTGTTCCTCCGGGACAGCACACTGAAGCTTTCTTT	CASSVPPGQHTEAFF
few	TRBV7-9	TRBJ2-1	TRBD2	TGTGCCAGCAGCTCCAGGACTAGCGGGAGATCTTCCTACAATGAGCAGTTCTTC	CASSSRTSGRSSYNEQFF
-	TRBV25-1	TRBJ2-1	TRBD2	TGTGCCAGCAGTGAAGCCCCAGCGGGGGGCCCCTGCAATGAGCAGTTCTTC	CASSEAPAGGPCNEQFF
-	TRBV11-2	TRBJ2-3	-	TGTGCCAGCAGCTTCGAGGGGCAGGTGGCACGGACGCAGTATTTT	CASSFEGQVARTQYF
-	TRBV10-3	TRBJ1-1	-	TGTGCCATCAGTGGTACCTCGGGCAGGGTCGGGGCTGAAGCTTTCTTT	CAISGTSGRVGAEAFF
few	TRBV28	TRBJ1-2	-	TGTGCCAGCAGTTTAGCGACAGCCTATGGCTACACCTTC	CASSLATAYGYTF
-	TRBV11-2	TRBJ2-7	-	TGTGCCAGCAGCTACGTGGTCTACGAGCAGTACTTC	CASSYVVYEQYF
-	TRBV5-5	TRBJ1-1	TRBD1	TGTGCCAGCAGCTTGTTGGGGACAGGGGTTAACACTGAAGCTTTCTTT	CASSLLGTGVNTEAFF
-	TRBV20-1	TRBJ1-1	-	TGCAGTGCTTGGCAGATGAACACTGAAGCTTTCTTT	CSAWQMNTEAFF
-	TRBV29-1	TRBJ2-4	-	TGCAGCGTTCGACAGCTAGCCAAAAACATTCAGTACTTC	CSVRQLAKNIQYF
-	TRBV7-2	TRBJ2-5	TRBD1	TGTGCCAGCAGTTTCCCTTGGAGGGACAGGGCGGGAGAGACCCAGTACTTC	CASSFPWRDRAGETQYF
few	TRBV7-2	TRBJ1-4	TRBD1	TGTGCCAGCAGTTTCCTTGGACAGGGTGAAAAACTGTTTTTT	CASSFLGQGEKLFF
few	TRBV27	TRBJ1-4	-	TGTGCCAGCAGTTTATCATGGAGCAATGAAAAACTGTTTTTT	CASSLSWSNEKLFF
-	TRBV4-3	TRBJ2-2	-	TGCGCCAGCACGCCCTTCACGGGGAACACCGGGGAGCTGTTTTTT	CASTPFTGNTGELFF
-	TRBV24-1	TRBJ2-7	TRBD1	TGTGCCACCGGGGCGCAGGGGGCTTATATTGATGAGCAGTACTTC	CATGAQGAYIDEQYF
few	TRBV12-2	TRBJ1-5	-	TGTGCAAGTCGTCTCGTCGATCAGCCCCAGCATTTT	CASRLVDQPQHF
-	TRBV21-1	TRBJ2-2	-	TGTGCCAGCAGCCCTGGACTAGCGGGAGGAAGCGGGGAGCTGTTTTTT	CASSPGLAGGSGELFF
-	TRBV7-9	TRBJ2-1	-	TGTGCCAGCAGCTTTCCGCAGTACAATGAGCAGTTCTTC	CASSFPQYNEQFF
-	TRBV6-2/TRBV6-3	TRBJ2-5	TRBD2	TGTGCCAGCAGTTACGGGGCAAGCGGGGGAGTGACCCAGTACTTC	CASSYGASGGVTQYF
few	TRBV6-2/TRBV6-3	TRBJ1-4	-	TGTGCCAGCAGCTCGGTGGGAGACCTTAGGGAAAAACTGTTTTTT	CASSSVGDLREKLFF
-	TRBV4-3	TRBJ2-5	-	TGCGCCAGCAGCCAAGATCTCAAAAAAAGGACAGTTTATGAGCAGTACTTC	CASSQDLKKRTVYEQYF
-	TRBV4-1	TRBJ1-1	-	TGCGCCAGCAGCCAAGGGTGGGGGGAGTACACTGAAGCTTTCTTT	CASSQGWGEYTEAFF
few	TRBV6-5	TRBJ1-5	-	TGTGCCAGCAGTTACCGTGCCCCCGCGGTCGGGAAGTATCAGCCCCAGCATTTT	CASSYRAPAVGKYQPQHF
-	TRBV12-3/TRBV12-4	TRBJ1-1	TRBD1	TGTGCCAGCAGTTTTTTGGGACAGGGTTTCGGTGAAGCTTTCTTT	CASSFLGQGFGEAFF
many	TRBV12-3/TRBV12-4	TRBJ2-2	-	TGTGCCAGCAGTTTGGACAGCTGGAACACCGGGGAGCTGTTTTTT	CASSLDSWNTGELFF
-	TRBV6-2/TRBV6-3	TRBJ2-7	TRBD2	TGTGCCAGCAGTTGGGACTACTACGAGCAGTACTTC	CASSWDYYEQYF
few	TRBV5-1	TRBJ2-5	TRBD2	TGCGCCAGCAGCTTTAGGCTAGCGGCGACCCAAGAGACCCAGTACTTC	CASSFRLAATQETQYF
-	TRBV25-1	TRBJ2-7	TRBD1	TGTGCCAGCAGTGAAGCCAGGGGGAGATACGAGCAGTACTTC	CASSEARGRYEQYF
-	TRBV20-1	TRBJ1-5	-	TGCAGTGCGAAGGGAGGGGTAACCTCCAATCAGCCCCAGCATTTT	CSAKGGVTSNQPQHF